Listed below are T cell receptor beta chains from one sample, sequenced in a study of blood T cell repertoires in COVID-19. The assay was immunoSEQ multiplex PCR, and TCRdb's table has in-frame clones only and misses some. The sample includes roughly 14,000 clones, approximately 73% of them seen just once. The sample was peripheral blood. These receptors came from a boy aged 2 to 10 with active or convalescent COVID-19. The CDR3 runs from the conserved cysteine through the conserved F or W. D genes are given only for firm matches. Not all rows give a size; the values are once, few, many and, for expanded clones, a class.

TRBV3-1/TRBV3-2	.	.	TRBJ1-3	CASSQEPAGSGNTIYF	TGTGCCAGCAGCCAAGAACCGGCGGGCTCTGGAAACACCATATATTTT
TRBV5-1	TRBD1	.	TRBJ1-2	CASSLEGQGARGYTF	TGCGCCAGCAGCTTGGAGGGACAGGGGGCGCGAGGCTACACCTTC
TRBV5-1	TRBD1	.	TRBJ2-3	CASAGTGGDTQYF	TGCGCCAGCGCAGGGACAGGCGGAGATACGCAGTATTTT
TRBV7-2	.	.	TRBJ2-7	CASSSLLGREQYF	TGTGCCAGCAGCTCTCTATTGGGCAGGGAGCAGTACTTC
TRBV28	.	few	TRBJ1-2	CASSRIGGNYGYTF	TGTGCCAGCAGTCGAATAGGGGGAAACTATGGCTACACCTTC
TRBV7-2	.	once	TRBJ1-2	CASSLDFDRPAGYTF	TGTGCCAGCAGCTTAGATTTCGACAGGCCCGCTGGCTACACCTTC
TRBV6-5	TRBD1	medium-sized	TRBJ1-4	CASSYAGQSNEKLFF	TGTGCCAGCAGTTACGCGGGACAGTCGAATGAAAAACTGTTTTTT
TRBV7-2	.	.	TRBJ2-5	CASSLDQVVQETQYF	TGTGCCAGTAGCTTGGATCAGGTAGTCCAAGAGACCCAGTACTTC
TRBV5-4	.	.	TRBJ1-1	CASSSLQGSAIEAFF	TGTGCCAGCAGCTCCCTGCAGGGGTCGGCGATTGAAGCTTTCTTT
TRBV4-1	.	.	TRBJ1-2	CASSQAKVPGNGYTF	TGCGCCAGCAGCCAAGCTAAGGTGCCGGGGAATGGCTACACCTTC
TRBV12-3/TRBV12-4	.	.	TRBJ1-1	CASSRRTEAFF	TGTGCCAGCAGTCGTCGGACTGAAGCTTTCTTT
TRBV6-2/TRBV6-3	TRBD1	.	TRBJ2-5	CASSRQGSGKETQYF	TGTGCCAGCAGTCGACAGGGGAGCGGCAAAGAGACCCAGTACTTC
TRBV5-6	TRBD1	.	TRBJ1-5	CASSRDSGTGRGSNQPQHF	TGTGCCAGCAGCAGGGACTCCGGGACAGGGAGGGGAAGCAATCAGCCCCAGCATTTT
TRBV2	.	once	TRBJ1-6	CASSELGHISSYNSPLHF	TGTGCCAGCAGTGAATTGGGACACATTAGCTCCTATAATTCACCCCTCCACTTT
TRBV6-4	.	.	TRBJ2-4	CASRIGEPKNIQYF	TGTGCCAGCAGGATCGGGGAGCCCAAAAACATTCAGTACTTC
TRBV28	.	.	TRBJ1-4	CASSVLVGQGNEKLFF	TGTGCCAGCAGTGTCTTAGTGGGGCAGGGTAATGAAAAACTGTTTTTT
TRBV28	.	.	TRBJ1-1	CASSYNQAEAFF	TGTGCCAGCAGTTACAACCAGGCTGAAGCTTTCTTT
TRBV10-3	.	.	TRBJ2-3	CAISVTDTQYF	TGTGCCATCAGTGTAACAGATACGCAGTATTTT
TRBV29-1	TRBD1	once	TRBJ1-1	CSAGQGRDTEAFF	TGCAGCGCCGGACAGGGGAGGGACACTGAAGCTTTCTTT
TRBV21-1	.	few	TRBJ2-7	CASILTTSARYEQYF	TGTGCCAGCATCCTAACGACTAGCGCCAGATACGAGCAGTACTTC
TRBV5-1	.	.	TRBJ1-3	CASSLHGGLSGNTIYF	TGCGCCAGCAGCTTGCACGGGGGGCTCTCAGGAAACACCATATATTTT
TRBV19	TRBD2	.	TRBJ2-1	CASSVARTSGYNEQFF	TGTGCCAGTAGTGTAGCCAGGACTAGCGGCTACAATGAGCAGTTCTTC
TRBV14	.	.	TRBJ2-3	CASSLAYGLADTQYF	TGTGCCAGCAGCCTAGCTTACGGGTTGGCAGATACGCAGTATTTT
TRBV7-9	TRBD1	.	TRBJ1-1	CASSRDRATWAFF	TGTGCCAGCAGCCGGGACAGGGCCACTTGGGCTTTCTTT
TRBV6-5	TRBD2	.	TRBJ2-7	CASSYDLAGGEQYF	TGTGCCAGCAGTTACGACCTAGCGGGAGGCGAGCAGTACTTC
TRBV3-1/TRBV3-2	.	.	TRBJ2-7	CASSQEAGGSKGGPYEQYF	TGTGCCAGCAGCCAAGAGGCGGGTGGGAGTAAAGGCGGGCCATACGAGCAGTACTTC
TRBV18	.	.	TRBJ2-1	CASSLELGTYNEQFF	TGTGCCAGCTCACTGGAACTAGGCACCTACAATGAGCAGTTCTTC
TRBV28	TRBD1	.	TRBJ2-2	CASSPGGTGGSTGELFF	TGTGCCAGCAGCCCAGGGGGGACAGGGGGGTCCACCGGGGAGCTGTTTTTT
TRBV4-3	.	.	TRBJ2-6	CASSQARGAGANVLTF	TGCGCCAGCAGCCAAGCTAGGGGCGCTGGGGCCAACGTCCTGACTTTC
TRBV3-1/TRBV3-2	.	.	TRBJ2-3	CASSQGGADTQYF	TGTGCCAGCAGCCAAGGCGGCGCAGATACGCAGTATTTT
TRBV15	.	few	TRBJ1-4	CATSRNRGGGNEKLFF	TGTGCCACCAGCCGAAACCGGGGGGGCGGGAATGAAAAACTGTTTTTT